The 26 T cell receptor beta chains presented below share a single source sample, sequenced in a study of PD-L1 blockade in urothelial cancer. Stated time point: peripheral blood 6 weeks after treatment start. This table comes from immunoSEQ multiplex PCR, and its TCRdb copy is limited to in-frame clones, with some not included. The top ten clones hold 10% of a sample with under 60,000 clones, approximately 83% of them seen once. The sequenced sample was PBMCs, obtained around atezolizumab (anti-PD-L1) treatment. The receptors derive from a man in his sixties with urothelial cancer.

The chain recombines TRBV7-6 with TRBJ2-5; D is uncertain. The germline V and J ends were trimmed by 5 bases and 1 base, with 14 bases remaining between them. Germline V CDR1 and CDR2: SGHVS, FNYEAQ. The CDR3 spans 15 residues. The CDR3 protein is CASSKLSVIQETQYF. The CDR3 nucleotides are TGTGCCAGCAGCAAACTGAGCGTAATCCAAGAGACCCAGTACTTC.

The chain carries TRBV19 and TRBJ1-4, with no clear D. This CDR3 has 15 amino acids. The germline gives CDR1 LNHDA, CDR2 SQIVND (reference sequence). Trimming shortened V by 5 bases and J by 0 bases, and 10 bases separated the two germline ends. The CDR3 here is CASSRDTATNEKLFF. In DNA form, the CDR3 reads TGTGCCAGTAGTCGCGACACGGCAACTAATGAAAAACTGTTTTTT.

This clone was observed a handful of times. The genes are TRBV9 and TRBJ2-7, with 8 bases identical to TRBD2. Germline trimming cut 4 bases from V and 4 bases from J; bases unmatched to any gene: 10. Germline lookup yields CDR1 SGDLS and CDR2 YYNGEE. This CDR3 comprises 15 residues. This chain's CDR3 is CASSPQGRGGYEQYF. The DNA of the CDR3 is TGTGCCAGCAGCCCTCAAGGCCGGGGGGGGTACGAGCAGTACTTC.

The chain employs TRBV19 and TRBJ2-5, with 8 bases that match TRBD2. CDR3 length equals 14 residues. Germline lookup yields CDR1 LNHDA and CDR2 SQIVND (reference sequence). Unmatched junction bases numbered 10, after V lost 4 bases and J lost 9 bases. The CDR3 spells CASSTGLALEAQYF. The CDR3 coding sequence is TGTGCCAGTAGTACAGGACTAGCTTTGGAGGCCCAGTACTTC.

This clone showed up just a few times. The V and J genes are TRBV2 and TRBJ2-6; a possible D gene is TRBD2 (5 bases). The CDR3 consists of 15 residues. From germline, CDR1 is SNHLY and CDR2 FYNNEI. In DNA form, the CDR3 reads TGTGCTACAACGGGGTTCCGTTCTGGGGCCAACGTCCTGACTTTC. This encodes CATTGFRSGANVLTF. The variable domain in full, with the rest retrieved from reference TRBV2 and TRBJ2-6, is EPEVTQTPSHQVTQMGQEVILRCVPISNHLYFYWYRQILGQKVEFLVSFYNNEISEKSEIFDDQFSVERPDGSNFTLKIRSTKLEDSAMYFCATTGFRSGANVLTFGAGSRLTVL.

The chain links TRBV4-1 to TRBJ2-4; no clear D gene. V was shortened by 3 bases and J by 5 bases, with 17 bases between the two germline ends. Germline CDR1 is MGHRA and CDR2 is YSYEKL. The CDR3 sequence is 16 residues long. The CDR3 sequence is CASSQSFLSGQNIQYF. Here the CDR3 DNA reads TGCGCCAGCAGCCAGTCGTTCCTGTCAGGCCAAAACATTCAGTACTTC.

The chain recombines TRBV6-5 with TRBJ1-5, with TRBD1 matching over 7 bases. Losses at the gene ends were 6 bases for V and 5 bases for J; bases not matched to a gene: 4. CDR1 is MNHEY and CDR2 is SVGAGI in the germline V gene. This CDR3 comprises 13 residues. The CDR3 spells CASRLDRDQPQHF. In nucleotides, the CDR3 is TGTGCCAGCAGACTCGACAGGGATCAGCCCCAGCATTTT.

Only a few counts were recorded for this clone. The chain is built from TRBV5-4 and TRBJ1-6; D is unclear. Trimming took 0 bases from V and 8 from J, leaving 9 bases between them. The germline CDR1 and CDR2 sequences are SGHNT and YYREEE (reference sequence). CDR3 length: 14 amino acids. The CDR3 reads CASSLGQVDSPLHF. The CDR3, as DNA: TGTGCCAGCAGCTTGGGGCAGGTCGATTCACCCCTCCACTTT.

CDR3 residues: CASNQGANEQYF. CDR3 nucleotide sequence: TGCGCCAGCAATCAGGGGGCTAACGAGCAGTACTTC. The chain joins TRBV10-2 to TRBJ2-7; 8 nucleotides match TRBD1. The germline V gene encodes CDR1 WSHSY and CDR2 SAAADI. The V segment lost 7 bases and the J segment 5 bases; nucleotides outside the gene matches: 4. This CDR3 region has 12 residues.

This chain links TRBV5-1 with TRBJ2-3; 11 bases fit TRBD1. With V trimmed by 5 bases and J by 5 bases, 10 bases remained unmatched. The CDR3 contains 16 residues. CDR1 is SGHRS and CDR2 is YFSETQ in the germline V gene. Written as DNA, the CDR3 is TGCGCCAGCAGTTTTTTTCCGGGACAGGGGGGAGATACGCAGTATTTT. Amino acid sequence: CASSFFPGQGGDTQYF. The full variable domain, its missing parts supplied by reference TRBV5-1 and TRBJ2-3, is KAGVTQTPRYLIKTRGQQVTLSCSPISGHRSVSWYQQTPGQGLQFLFEYFSETQRNKGNFPGRFSGRQFSNSRSEMNVSTLELGDSALYLCASSFFPGQGGDTQYFGPGTRLTVL.

The J gene is TRBJ2-1, the V gene TRBV19; 8 bases line up with TRBD2. V shed 6 bases and J 8 bases; nucleotides not matched to a gene: 15. Germline CDR1 and CDR2: LNHDA and SQIVND (reference sequence). The CDR3 is made up of 16 amino acids. DNA for the CDR3: TGTGCCAGTAGCCGGCGGACTAGCTCCCTGGTCGATGAGCAGTTCTTC. Its protein is CASSRRTSSLVDEQFF.

The V and J genes are TRBV11-2 and TRBJ1-2; 8 nucleotides match TRBD1. CDR1 and CDR2 from the germline V gene are SGHAT and FQNNGV. Trimming took 3 bases from V and 3 from J; bases not matched to a gene: 3. This CDR3 is 14 amino acids long. The CDR3 spells CASSFDRGDYGYTF. CDR3 nucleotides: TGTGCCAGCAGCTTCGACAGGGGCGACTATGGCTACACCTTC. Filled out from reference TRBV11-2 and TRBJ1-2, the complete variable domain reads EAGVAQSPRYKIIEKRQSVAFWCNPISGHATLYWYQQILGQGPKLLIQFQNNGVVDDSQLPKDRFSAERLKGVDSTLKIQPAKLEDSAVYLCASSFDRGDYGYTFGSGTRLTVV.

J is TRBJ1-2 and V is TRBV2, with TRBD1 matching 9 bases. V shed 9 bases and J 4 bases; nucleotides not matched to a gene: 3. The germline gives CDR1 SNHLY, CDR2 FYNNEI. CDR3 size: 12 residues. CDR3 sequence (DNA): TGTGCCAGACAGGGGGCGGGCTATGGCTACACCTTC. It is translated as CARQGAGYGYTF.

The chain joins TRBV5-5 to TRBJ1-4; 11 nucleotides line up with TRBD1. The germline gives CDR1 SGHKS, CDR2 YYEKEE (reference sequence). CDR3 size: 14 residues. J gave up 8 bases and V 2 bases, and 2 bases lay outside the gene matches. The CDR3 reads CASSLGTGGEKLFF. The CDR3 DNA follows: TGTGCCAGCAGCTTAGGGACAGGGGGGGAAAAACTGTTTTTT.

The chain couples TRBV2 to TRBJ2-5; 7 positions match TRBD1. The germline CDR1 and CDR2 sequences are SNHLY and FYNNEI. V trimming: 3 bases; J trimming: 4 bases; junction bases outside the gene matches: 5. The CDR3 sequence is 14 residues long. The DNA of the CDR3 is TGTGCCAGCAGTGACGACCGACAGGGAGAGACCCAGTACTTC. This sequence encodes CASSDDRQGETQYF.

This chain connects TRBV7-2 to TRBJ2-5; D is perhaps TRBD2 (5 bases). The V and J ends lost 5 bases and 7 bases respectively, with 17 bases between them. The CDR3 runs 14 residues. Germline loops: CDR1 SGHTA, CDR2 FQGNSA. CDR3 sequence: CASSPRDKTGTQYF. The CDR3 DNA is TGTGCCAGCAGCCCCCGGGATAAAACGGGGACCCAGTACTTC.

The chain joins TRBV12-2 to TRBJ1-5; the D call TRBD1 from the table was never checked on the DNA. TRBV12-2 is deemed a pseudogene. The CDR3 is 15 residues long. The DNA for the CDR3 is TGTGCAAGTCGCTTAGCGGGGGCCCCAGGGCAGCCCCAGCATTTT. It is translated as CASRLAGAPGQPQHF.

This clone appeared a single time. The gene calls are TRBV18 and TRBJ1-4; maybe TRBD1 (5 bases). The V gene's germline CDR1 is KGHSH and CDR2 LQKENI. The CDR3 contains 14 residues. V was trimmed by 4 bases and J by 3 bases, leaving 9 bases between them. The CDR3: CASSLRASNEKLFF. DNA for the CDR3: TGTGCCAGCTCACTCAGGGCGTCTAATGAAAAACTGTTTTTT. Using reference TRBV18 and TRBJ1-4 for the parts outside the CDR3, the full variable domain is NAGVMQNPRHLVRRRGQEARLRCSPMKGHSHVYWYRQLPEEGLKFMVYLQKENIIDESGMPKERFSAEFPKEGPSILRIQQVVRGDSAAYFCASSLRASNEKLFFGSGTQLSVL.

This sequence joins TRBV27 and TRBJ2-3, with D maybe TRBD2 (6 bases). Trimming removed 6 bases from V and 0 bases from J, with 13 bases in between. The CDR3 has 15 amino acids. Per germline, CDR1 MNHEY and CDR2 SMNVEV (reference sequence). CDR3 nucleotide sequence: TGTGCCAGCAGCCGCGGGACTTACAGCACAGATACGCAGTATTTT. Its translation: CASSRGTYSTDTQYF.

The V gene is TRBV18, the J gene TRBJ2-1, with 12 nucleotides matching TRBD2. CDR1 is KGHSH, CDR2 LQKENI, per germline. Trimming removed 3 bases from V and 7 bases from J; junction bases left unmatched: 4. The CDR3 extends over 15 amino acids. The CDR3 DNA is TGTGCCAGCTCACCGGCTAGCGGGGGGGCAAATGAGCAGTTCTTC. It is translated as CASSPASGGANEQFF.

The chain joins TRBV6-1 to TRBJ2-7; TRBD2 is a possible D gene (6 bases). Germline CDR1 and CDR2: MNHNS and SASEGT. CDR3 length equals 13 residues. The V gene lost 3 bases and the J gene lost 2 bases, with 8 bases spanning the gap. CDR3 sequence reads: CASSDWTTYEQYF. Here the CDR3 DNA reads TGTGCCAGCAGTGATTGGACTACCTACGAGCAGTACTTC.

V gene TRBV6-5 combines with J gene TRBJ2-7; TRBD2 matches 14 bases. The J segment lost 2 bases and the V segment lost 2 bases, leaving 2 bases of the junction unmatched. The CDR3 consists of 16 residues. The germline CDR1 and CDR2 sequences are MNHEY and SVGAGI. Here the CDR3 DNA reads TGTGCCAGCAGTTACCCGACTAGCGGGGGGGCCTACGAGCAGTACTTC. As protein: CASSYPTSGGAYEQYF.

This clone was found once. This chain joins TRBV7-9 and TRBJ2-7; TRBD1 is a possible D gene (6 bases). CDR1 and CDR2 (germline): SEHNR, FQNEAQ (reference sequence). This CDR3 is 14 amino acids long. V lost 6 bases, J lost 6 bases, and 18 bases lay in between. The CDR3 sequence is CASRRSDRRIEQYF. CDR3 DNA sequence: TGTGCCAGCAGGCGCTCGGACAGAAGAATCGAGCAGTACTTC.

The rearrangement links TRBV7-3 to TRBJ2-7; 8 bases line up with TRBD2. Germline V lookup: CDR1 SGHTA, CDR2 FQGTGA. Trimming cost V 5 bases and J 0 bases; bases outside gene matches: 15. The CDR3 is 18 amino acids. The CDR3 region has the DNA TGTGCCAGCAGCCCTACGGGTTTAGCGGGGTTGAGCTCCTACGAGCAGTACTTC. It translates to CASSPTGLAGLSSYEQYF. Full variable domain (remainder filled in from reference TRBV7-3 and TRBJ2-7): GAGVSQTPSNKVTEKGKYVELRCDPISGHTALYWYRQSLGQGPEFLIYFQGTGAADDSGLPNDRFFAVRPEGSVSTLKIQRTERGDSAVYLCASSPTGLAGLSSYEQYFGPGTRLTVT.

The chain uses TRBV28 and TRBJ2-1; unclear D gene. The V gene lost 5 bases and the J gene lost 8 bases, with 7 bases spanning the gap. This CDR3 has 11 amino acids. Germline-derived CDR1 and CDR2 are MDHEN and SYDVKM. In nucleotides, the CDR3 is TGTGCCAGCAGTCTCCGGTATGAGCAGTTCTTC. Amino acids: CASSLRYEQFF.

The chain couples TRBV14 to TRBJ2-2; tentative D call: TRBD2 (6 bases). V was clipped by 6 bases and J by 7 bases, with 18 bases between them. Germline V gene lookup returns CDR1 SGHDN and CDR2 FVKESK. CDR3 length equals 15 residues. Written as DNA, the CDR3 is TGTGCCAGCAGTCTACTTACTAGCTCGCACGGGGAGCTGTTTTTT. This gives the protein CASSLLTSSHGELFF.